The sequence of this T cell receptor beta chain was determined in a study of T cells in Graves' hyperthyroidism and ophthalmopathy. This clonotype has a count of ten or more. Amplification targeted TCR beta CDR3 regions from RNA transcripts. TCR CDR3 regions were first amplified by RT-PCR with HTBI primers. TCRdb itself ran the multiplex PCR reads through MiXCR, one entry per CDR3 protein. Here the sample spans 380,000 or so distinct CDR3 sequences, about 13% being singletons. Fresh 10 ml peripheral blood yielded PBMCs. The CDR3 is 13 amino acids. In germline, CDR1 is SGDLS, CDR2 YYNGEE. V lost 3 bases, J lost 3 bases, and 9 bases lay in between.

The V and J genes are TRBV9 and TRBJ2-5; D might be TRBD1 or TRBD2, each matching 5 bases. Material for sequencing was blood. This sequence was found in a young man with Graves' hyperthyroidism that later progressed to Graves' ophthalmopathy. This chain's CDR3 is CASSEGPEETQYF. The DNA for the CDR3 is TGTGCCAGCAGCGAGGGACCCGAAGAGACCCAGTACTTC.